Sequencing of this TCR beta chain was carried out in a study of T-cell memory formation after mild COVID-19. TCRdb processed the 5' RACE reads anew with MiXCR; each CDR3 protein has one entry. The sample lists over 120,000 distinct CDR3 sequences, 15% to 20% occurring once. General observations from the study: Clones contracting day 15 to 85 were balanced CD4/CD8; later expanders leaned CD4+. Shrinking CD4+ clones resided mostly in CM and EM, and CD8+ ones in EMRA.

As for this clonotype: Its antigen is unidentified.

CDR1 SGHRS and CDR2 YFSETQ come from the germline V gene. The CDR3 is 13 amino acids. The germline V and J ends were trimmed by 5 bases and 1 base, with 9 bases remaining between them. The receptor was isolated from an adult woman who had mild COVID-19 (a few samples of this study predate the infection). Cell type and time point are not known. The chain employs TRBV5-1 and TRBJ1-1; the D is unclear. The sequenced sample consisted of PBMCs or a T cell subset sorted from them (not recorded which). The CDR3 protein is CASSREANTEAFF. CDR3 sequence (DNA): TGCGCCAGCAGTCGGGAGGCGAACACTGAAGCTTTCTTT.